Presented here are 11 T cell receptor beta chains from one specimen sequenced in a study of blood T cell repertoires in COVID-19. TCRdb keeps only in-frame clones here, not all; method: immunoSEQ multiplex PCR. The table has about 280,000 clones, 83% seen once; the top ten hold 8% to 10%. The sequenced sample was peripheral blood. All receptors derive from a woman between 45 and 60 years old who had recovered from COVID-19.

The V and J genes are TRBV27 and TRBJ1-2; 8 bases line up with TRBD1. V dropped 6 bases and J dropped 8; count of bases not matched to a gene: 14. The CDR3 is 15 residues long. From germline, CDR1 is MNHEY and CDR2 SMNVEV (reference sequence). Here the CDR3 reads CASRIAGGVLNGYTF. The DNA of the CDR3 is TGTGCCAGCAGAATTGCAGGGGGCGTTCTGAACGGCTACACCTTC.

The J gene is TRBJ2-1, the V gene TRBV5-8, with D possibly matching TRBD2 (6 bases). Germline V gene sequence: CDR1 SGHTS, CDR2 YDEGEE. This CDR3 spans 15 amino acids. Between the trimmed V and J ends, which lost 4 bases and 8 bases, there was a span of 19 bases. The CDR3 here is CASSPGLPPGDEQFF. The CDR3, as DNA: TGTGCCAGCAGCCCGGGACTCCCGCCGGGGGATGAGCAGTTCTTC.

This clone appeared once. The chain uses TRBV7-2 and TRBJ2-5; possible D gene TRBD2, 6 bases. The CDR3 consists of 17 residues. Germline lookup yields CDR1 SGHTA and CDR2 FQGNSA. V lost 1 base, J lost 2 bases, and 17 bases lay in between. The CDR3 coding sequence is TGTGCCAGCAGCTTAGGGGTTGGGGGACTTTCTCAAGAGACCCAGTACTTC. Translated, it gives CASSLGVGGLSQETQYF.

The chain has TRBV3-1 (or the pseudogene TRBV3-2) and TRBJ1-1, with D unclear. The V gene's germline CDR1 is LGHDT and CDR2 YNNKEL (reference sequence). With 1 base removed from V and 3 bases from J, the gap between germline ends came to 18 bases. CDR3 length: 17 amino acids. The DNA for the CDR3 is TGTGCCAGCAGCCAAGGTGGCTCGTTCTTCGGGGACACTGAAGCTTTCTTT. This encodes CASSQGGSFFGDTEAFF.

This clone was recorded once. The chain recombines TRBV13 with TRBJ1-3; D ambiguous. Deletions cut 3 bases from V and 0 bases from J, with 9 bases between. The V gene's germline CDR1 is PRHDT and CDR2 FYEKMQ (reference sequence). The CDR3 runs 15 residues. The CDR3 sequence: CASSFSTSSGNTIYF. The CDR3 DNA reads as TGTGCCAGCAGCTTTAGCACGAGCTCTGGAAACACCATATATTTT.

This clone was recorded once. The chain has TRBV7-3 and TRBJ2-7, with 10 bases identical to TRBD1. Germline CDR1 is SGHTA and CDR2 is FQGTGA. This CDR3 contains 14 residues. V gave up 5 bases and J gave up 5 bases; unmatched junction bases: 6. CDR3 protein: CASSPGTGVHEQYF. Written as DNA, the CDR3 is TGTGCCAGCAGCCCCGGGACAGGGGTCCACGAGCAGTACTTC.

The chain joins TRBV6-2 or TRBV6-3 to TRBJ1-2; D is unclear. This CDR3 has 13 amino acids. Trimming removed 2 bases at V and 2 bases at J, with 6 bases between. Germline V gene lookup returns CDR1 MNHEY and CDR2 SVGEGT. This chain's CDR3 is CASSYGLNYGYTF. The CDR3 bases are TGTGCCAGCAGTTACGGACTCAACTATGGCTACACCTTC.

The chain links TRBV6-2 or TRBV6-3 to TRBJ2-1; 8 bases align to TRBD2. Losses at the gene ends were 3 bases for V and 6 bases for J; bases not matched to a gene: 1. CDR3 length: 13 residues. Germline loops: CDR1 MNHEY, CDR2 SVGEGT. CDR3: CASSYRGGNEQFF. CDR3 nucleotide sequence: TGTGCCAGCAGTTATCGGGGGGGCAATGAGCAGTTCTTC.

This clone occurred once. V usage is TRBV9 and J usage is TRBJ2-7, with 7 bases identical to TRBD1. CDR1 and CDR2 from the germline V gene are SGDLS and YYNGEE. The CDR3 runs 12 residues. V shed 7 bases and J 4 bases; nucleotides not matched to a gene: 5. CDR3 residues: CASHRGFYEQYF. The CDR3 DNA is TGTGCCAGCCACAGGGGTTTTTACGAGCAGTACTTC.

The V call is TRBV27, the J call TRBJ2-7, with a possible D match to TRBD2 (5 bases). V gave up 5 bases and J gave up 2 bases, with 7 bases separating them. Germline CDR1 MNHEY, CDR2 SMNVEV (reference sequence). The CDR3 is 12 amino acids. The CDR3 DNA reads as TGTGCCAGCAGTGAGGGAACCTACGAGCAGTACTTC. Residues: CASSEGTYEQYF.

V gene TRBV5-6 combines with J gene TRBJ1-2, with TRBD1 matching 9 bases. Unmatched junction bases numbered 12, after V lost 1 base and J lost 5 bases. CDR1 is SGHDT, CDR2 YYEEEE, per germline. CDR3 length: 17 amino acids. The CDR3 here is CASSLISPVTGGYGYTF. CDR3 bases: TGTGCCAGCAGCTTGATTTCCCCAGTGACAGGGGGGTATGGCTACACCTTC. The full variable domain, with the rest looked up from reference TRBV5-6 and TRBJ1-2, is DAGVTQSPTHLIKTRGQQVTLRCSPKSGHDTVSWYQQALGQGPQFIFQYYEEEERQRGNFPDRFSGHQFPNYSSELNVNALLLGDSALYLCASSLISPVTGGYGYTFGSGTRLTVV.